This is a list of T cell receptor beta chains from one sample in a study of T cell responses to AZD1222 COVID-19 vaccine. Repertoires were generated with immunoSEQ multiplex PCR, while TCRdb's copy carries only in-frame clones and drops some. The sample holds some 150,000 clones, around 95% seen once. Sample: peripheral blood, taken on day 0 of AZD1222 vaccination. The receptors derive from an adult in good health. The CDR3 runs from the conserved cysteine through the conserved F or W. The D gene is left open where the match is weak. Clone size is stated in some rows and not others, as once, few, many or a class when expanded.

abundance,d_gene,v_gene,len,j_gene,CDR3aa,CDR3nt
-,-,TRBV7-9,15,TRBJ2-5,CASSLTRFIRETQYF,TGTGCCAGCAGCTTAACCCGGTTCATAAGGGAGACCCAGTACTTC
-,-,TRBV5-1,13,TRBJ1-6,CASSPNLDSPLHF,TGCGCCAGCAGCCCGAATCTGGATTCACCCCTCCACTTT
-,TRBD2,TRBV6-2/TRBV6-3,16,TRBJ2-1,CASSMIAGRAYNEQFF,TGTGCCAGCAGTATGATAGCGGGCAGGGCCTACAATGAGCAGTTCTTC
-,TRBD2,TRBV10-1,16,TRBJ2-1,CASSERLAGDHNEQFF,TGCGCCAGCAGTGAGAGACTAGCGGGAGACCACAATGAGCAGTTCTTC
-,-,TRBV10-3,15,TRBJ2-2,CAIKGERSVTGELFF,TGTGCCATCAAAGGGGAGAGGTCGGTCACCGGGGAGCTGTTTTTT
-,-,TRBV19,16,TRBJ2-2,CASSINRGSNTGELFF,TGTGCCAGTAGTATTAATAGGGGTTCGAACACCGGGGAGCTGTTTTTT
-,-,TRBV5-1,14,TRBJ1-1,CASSLVLEGTEAFF,TGCGCCAGCAGCTTGGTTCTGGAGGGGACTGAAGCTTTCTTT
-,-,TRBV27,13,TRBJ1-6,CASSLFRDSPLHF,TGTGCCAGCAGTTTATTCCGGGATTCACCCCTCCACTTT
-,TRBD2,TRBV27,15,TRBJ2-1,CASSLLLAGGNEQFF,TGTGCCAGCAGTTTATTACTAGCGGGGGGCAATGAGCAGTTCTTC
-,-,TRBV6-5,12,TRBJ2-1,CATSRGAGEQFF,TGTGCCACTTCACGGGGGGCCGGTGAGCAGTTCTTC
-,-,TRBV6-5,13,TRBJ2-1,CASSSTQGYEQFF,TGTGCCAGCAGTTCAACACAGGGTTATGAGCAGTTCTTC
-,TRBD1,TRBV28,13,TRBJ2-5,CASRGQGPETQYF,TGTGCCAGCAGGGGACAGGGACCGGAGACCCAGTACTTC
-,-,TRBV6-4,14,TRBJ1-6,CASSDFGTSAPLHF,TGTGCCAGCAGTGATTTCGGGACGAGCGCACCCCTCCACTTT
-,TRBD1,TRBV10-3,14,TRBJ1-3,CAISGGQWGNTIYF,TGTGCCATCAGTGGGGGACAGTGGGGAAACACCATATATTTT
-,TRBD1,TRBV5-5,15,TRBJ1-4,CASSAGGQGYEKLFF,TGTGCCAGCAGTGCGGGGGGACAGGGTTATGAAAAACTGTTTTTT
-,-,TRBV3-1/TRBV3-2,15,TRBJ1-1,CASSQEGALGTEAFF,TGTGCCAGCAGCCAAGAGGGGGCCCTAGGAACTGAAGCTTTCTTT
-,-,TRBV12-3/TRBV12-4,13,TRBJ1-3,CASLSWGWGTIYF,TGTGCCAGCCTGAGCTGGGGGTGGGGCACCATATATTTT
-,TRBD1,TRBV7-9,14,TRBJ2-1,CASIPDREYNEQFF,TGTGCCAGCATCCCGGACAGGGAGTACAATGAGCAGTTCTTC
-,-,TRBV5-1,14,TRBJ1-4,CASSSTSTNEKLFF,TGCGCCAGCTCAAGTACCTCAACTAATGAAAAACTGTTTTTT
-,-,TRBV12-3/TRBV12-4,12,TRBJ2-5,CASSSSQETQYF,TGTGCCAGCAGTTCGAGCCAAGAGACCCAGTACTTC
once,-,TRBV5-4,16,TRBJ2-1,CASSLARASSYNEQFF,TGTGCCAGCAGCTTGGCCAGGGCTAGCTCCTACAATGAGCAGTTCTTC
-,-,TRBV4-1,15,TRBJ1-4,CASSQVGGRDEKLFF,TGCGCCAGCAGCCAAGTAGGAGGTAGGGATGAAAAACTGTTTTTT
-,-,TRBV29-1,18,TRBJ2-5,CSVVAGTHVGRYQETQYF,TGCAGCGTTGTGGCGGGGACCCACGTAGGACGATACCAAGAGACCCAGTACTTC
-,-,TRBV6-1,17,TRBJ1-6,CASSDLFDRGYNSPLHF,TGTGCCAGCAGTGACCTTTTTGACCGGGGCTATAATTCACCCCTCCACTTT
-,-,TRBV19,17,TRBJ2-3,CASSWAGNPKGADTQYF,TGTGCCAGTAGTTGGGCGGGTAACCCAAAGGGTGCAGATACGCAGTATTTT
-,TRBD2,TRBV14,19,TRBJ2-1,CASSQDPYPLAVSYNEQFF,TGTGCCAGCAGCCAAGATCCTTACCCACTAGCGGTCTCCTACAATGAGCAGTTCTTC
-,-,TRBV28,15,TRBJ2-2,CASSLGGGLAGELFF,TGTGCCAGCAGTTTAGGAGGGGGTTTAGCCGGGGAGCTGTTTTTT
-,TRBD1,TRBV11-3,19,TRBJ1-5,CASSDQDRGAGYSNQPQHF,TGTGCCAGCAGCGACCAAGACAGGGGGGCAGGGTATAGCAATCAGCCCCAGCATTTT
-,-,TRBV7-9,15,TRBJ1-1,CASSSPKDGSTEAFF,TGTGCCAGCAGCTCCCCGAAGGACGGGAGCACTGAAGCTTTCTTT
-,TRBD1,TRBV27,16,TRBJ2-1,CASSLELQGAHNEQFF,TGTGCCAGCAGTTTAGAGTTGCAGGGGGCGCACAATGAGCAGTTCTTC
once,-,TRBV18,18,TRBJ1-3,CASSALGQLPLSGNTIYF,TGTGCCAGCTCCGCCCTGGGACAACTCCCTCTCTCTGGAAACACCATATATTTT
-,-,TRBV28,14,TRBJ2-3,CASSRTTSTDTQYF,TGTGCCAGCAGTCGGACTACTTCCACAGATACGCAGTATTTT
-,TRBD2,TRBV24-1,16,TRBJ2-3,CATSDFLAGGPDTQYF,TGTGCCACCAGTGATTTTTTGGCGGGGGGGCCGGATACGCAGTATTTT
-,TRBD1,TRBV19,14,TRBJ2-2,CASITGGRTGELFF,TGTGCCAGTATCACAGGGGGCAGGACCGGGGAGCTGTTTTTT
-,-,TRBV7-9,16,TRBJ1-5,CASSEGLVLNEQPQHF,TGTGCCAGCAGCGAAGGTTTGGTTCTCAACGAGCAGCCCCAGCATTTT
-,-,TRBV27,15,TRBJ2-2,CASSLSDPGTGELFF,TGTGCCAGCAGTTTATCCGATCCCGGGACCGGGGAGCTGTTTTTT
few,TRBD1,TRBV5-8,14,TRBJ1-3,CASSYTGAGNTIYF,TGTGCCAGCAGCTATACAGGGGCTGGAAACACCATATATTTT
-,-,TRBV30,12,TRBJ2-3,CAHSGGGDTQYF,TGTGCCCATTCAGGGGGGGGAGATACGCAGTATTTT
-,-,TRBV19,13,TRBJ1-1,CASSWGGNTEAFF,TGTGCCAGTAGTTGGGGTGGGAACACTGAAGCTTTCTTT
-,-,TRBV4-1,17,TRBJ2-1,CASSQDGQNIPYNEQFF,TGCGCCAGCAGCCAAGATGGCCAAAATATCCCCTACAATGAGCAGTTCTTC
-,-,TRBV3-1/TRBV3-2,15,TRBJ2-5,CASSYTTEGMETQYF,TGTGCCAGCAGTTACACGACAGAGGGTATGGAGACCCAGTACTTC
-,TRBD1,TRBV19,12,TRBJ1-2,CTSTGTGGGYTF,TGTACCAGTACCGGGACAGGGGGCGGCTACACCTTC
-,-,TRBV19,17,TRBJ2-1,CASSISVVLRKANEQFF,TGTGCCAGTAGTATTTCGGTTGTATTGAGGAAGGCCAATGAGCAGTTCTTC
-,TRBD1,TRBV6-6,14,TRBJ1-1,CASSAQGGGTEAFF,TGTGCCAGCAGTGCTCAGGGGGGCGGCACTGAAGCTTTCTTT
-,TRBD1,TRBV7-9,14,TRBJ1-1,CASSSTGERGEAFF,TGTGCCAGCAGCTCTACAGGGGAACGGGGTGAAGCTTTCTTT
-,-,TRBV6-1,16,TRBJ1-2,CASSEGPGAANYGYTF,TGTGCCAGCAGTGAAGGGCCAGGTGCAGCTAACTATGGCTACACCTTC
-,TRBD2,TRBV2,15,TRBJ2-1,CASSEPSGRINEQFF,TGTGCCAGCAGTGAACCTAGCGGGAGAATAAATGAGCAGTTCTTC
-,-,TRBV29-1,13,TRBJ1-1,CSVEQSMNTEAFF,TGCAGCGTTGAACAGAGCATGAACACTGAAGCTTTCTTT
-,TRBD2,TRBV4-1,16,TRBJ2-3,CASSQVLAGGPDTQYF,TGCGCCAGCAGCCAAGTACTAGCGGGGGGGCCGGATACGCAGTATTTT
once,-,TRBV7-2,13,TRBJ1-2,CASSSGQRYGYTF,TGTGCCAGCAGCTCTGGGCAGCGCTATGGCTACACCTTC
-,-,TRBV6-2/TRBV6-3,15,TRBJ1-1,CASSYSNSETPRAFF,TGTGCCAGCAGTTACTCAAACAGCGAGACCCCTCGAGCTTTCTTT
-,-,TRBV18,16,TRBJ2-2,CASSLGLFSNTGELFF,TGTGCCAGCTCACTCGGACTCTTTTCGAACACCGGGGAGCTGTTTTTT
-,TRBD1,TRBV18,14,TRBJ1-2,CASSPAGTGEGYTF,TGTGCCAGCTCACCCGCCGGGACAGGGGAGGGCTACACCTTC
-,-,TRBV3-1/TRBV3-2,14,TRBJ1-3,CASSQAGGGNTIYF,TGTGCCAGCAGCCAAGCTGGGGGTGGAAACACCATATATTTT
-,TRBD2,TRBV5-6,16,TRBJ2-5,CASSFGSGVHHETQYF,TGTGCCAGCAGCTTTGGTAGCGGGGTTCATCACGAGACCCAGTACTTC
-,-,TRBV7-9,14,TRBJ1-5,CASSLGTGNQPQHF,TGTGCCAGCAGCTTGGGGACCGGCAATCAGCCCCAGCATTTT